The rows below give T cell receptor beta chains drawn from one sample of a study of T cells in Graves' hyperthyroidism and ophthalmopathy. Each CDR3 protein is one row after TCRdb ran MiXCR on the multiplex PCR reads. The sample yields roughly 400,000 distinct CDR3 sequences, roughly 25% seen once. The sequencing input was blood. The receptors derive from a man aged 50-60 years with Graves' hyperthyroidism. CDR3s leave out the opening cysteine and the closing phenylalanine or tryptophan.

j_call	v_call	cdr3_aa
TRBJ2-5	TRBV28	ASSGLGEDETQY
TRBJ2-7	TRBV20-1	SARDRISYEQY
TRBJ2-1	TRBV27	ASSELSGAYNEQF
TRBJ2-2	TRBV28	ASSRTVGTGELF
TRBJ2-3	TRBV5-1	ASSSASGTSTDTQY
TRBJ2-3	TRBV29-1	SVPGLAVTPDTQY
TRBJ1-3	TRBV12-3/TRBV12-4	ASSFGGAATGNTIY
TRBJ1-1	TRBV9	ASSVGTGQGMTEAF
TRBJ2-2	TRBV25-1	ASGNRNTGELF
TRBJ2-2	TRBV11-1	ASSPWGPANIGTDYQTGELF
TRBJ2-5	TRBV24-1	ATSDFSGGRETQY
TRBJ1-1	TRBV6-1	ASSKWTGDTEAF
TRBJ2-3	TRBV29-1	SVGSSTDTQY
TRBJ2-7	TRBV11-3	ASSLGGTLSYEQY
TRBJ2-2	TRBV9	ASSVAGVHSGELF
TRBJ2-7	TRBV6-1	ASGQMGEQY